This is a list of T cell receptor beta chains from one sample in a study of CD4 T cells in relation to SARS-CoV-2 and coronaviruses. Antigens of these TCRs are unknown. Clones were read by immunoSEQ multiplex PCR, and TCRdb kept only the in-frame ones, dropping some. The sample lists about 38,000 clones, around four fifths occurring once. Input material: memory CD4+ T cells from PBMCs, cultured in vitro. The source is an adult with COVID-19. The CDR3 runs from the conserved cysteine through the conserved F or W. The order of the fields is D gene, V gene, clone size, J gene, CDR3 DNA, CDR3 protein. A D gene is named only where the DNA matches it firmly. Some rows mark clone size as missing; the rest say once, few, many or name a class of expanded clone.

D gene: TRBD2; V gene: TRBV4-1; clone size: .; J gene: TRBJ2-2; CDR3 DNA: TGCGCCAGCAGCCAAGTTGGGGGGGGACCCGGGGAGCTGTTTTTT; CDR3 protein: CASSQVGGGPGELFF
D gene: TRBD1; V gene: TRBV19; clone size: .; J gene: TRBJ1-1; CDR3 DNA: TGTGCCAGTTCACAGGGGGCGACTGAAGCTTTCTTT; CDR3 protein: CASSQGATEAFF
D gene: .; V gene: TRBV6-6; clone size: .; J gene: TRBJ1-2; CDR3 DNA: TGTGCCAGCAGTTACTCGGGTGGAATCGTCTATGGCTACACCTTC; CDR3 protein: CASSYSGGIVYGYTF
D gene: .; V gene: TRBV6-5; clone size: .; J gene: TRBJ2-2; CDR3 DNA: TGTGCCAGCAGTTACCTGACACCCAACACCGGGGAGCTGTTTTTT; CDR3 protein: CASSYLTPNTGELFF
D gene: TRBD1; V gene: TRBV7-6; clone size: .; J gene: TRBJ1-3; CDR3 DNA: TGTGCCAGCAGCATGGGACAGGCGAGCTCTGGAAACACCATATATTTT; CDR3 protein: CASSMGQASSGNTIYF
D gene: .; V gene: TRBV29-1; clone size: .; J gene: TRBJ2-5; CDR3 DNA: TGCAGCGTTGAAAAAGCGAGTCAGGCTCCGTACTTC; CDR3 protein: CSVEKASQAPYF
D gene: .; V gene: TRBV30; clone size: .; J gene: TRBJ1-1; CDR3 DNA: TGTGCCTGGAGTATCGGCCGGACGAACACTGAAGCTTTCTTT; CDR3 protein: CAWSIGRTNTEAFF
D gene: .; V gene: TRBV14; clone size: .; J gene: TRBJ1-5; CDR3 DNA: TGTGCCAGCAGCGACGGAATCAATCAGCCCCAGCATTTT; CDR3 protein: CASSDGINQPQHF
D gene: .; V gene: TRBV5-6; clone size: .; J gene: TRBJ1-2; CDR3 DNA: TGTGCCAGCAGCTTCACAACTAACTATGGCTACACCTTC; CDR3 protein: CASSFTTNYGYTF
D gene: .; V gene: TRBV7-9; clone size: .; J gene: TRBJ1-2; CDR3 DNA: TGTGCCAGCAGCTTATCAGGTTACTATGGCTACACCTTC; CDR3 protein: CASSLSGYYGYTF
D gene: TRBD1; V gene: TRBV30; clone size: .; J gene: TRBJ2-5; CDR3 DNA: TGTGCCTGGAACCCCGGACAGGCATTGGAGACCCAGTACTTC; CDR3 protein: CAWNPGQALETQYF
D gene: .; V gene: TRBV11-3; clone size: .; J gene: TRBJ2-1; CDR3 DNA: TGTGCCAGCAGCGGCAGAACAGATCATGAGCAGTTCTTC; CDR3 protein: CASSGRTDHEQFF
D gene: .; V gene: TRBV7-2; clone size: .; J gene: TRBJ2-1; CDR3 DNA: TGTGCCAGCACCCCCTCGCTGGGGAGCTCCTACAATGAGCAGTTCTTC; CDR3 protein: CASTPSLGSSYNEQFF
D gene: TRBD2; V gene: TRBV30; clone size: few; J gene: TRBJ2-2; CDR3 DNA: TGTGCCTGGGCAGGCCTAGCGGGTCGGGACACCGGGGAGCTGTTTTTT; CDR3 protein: CAWAGLAGRDTGELFF
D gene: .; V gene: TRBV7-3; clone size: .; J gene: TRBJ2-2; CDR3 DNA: TGTGCCAGCAGCTTACGCGGCACCGGGGAGCTGTTTTTT; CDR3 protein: CASSLRGTGELFF
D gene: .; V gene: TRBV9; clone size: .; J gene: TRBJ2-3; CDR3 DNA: TGTGCCAGCAGCCCGCGGGACAGCCGAGGGAGAACGATCCCAGATACGCAGTATTTT; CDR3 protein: CASSPRDSRGRTIPDTQYF
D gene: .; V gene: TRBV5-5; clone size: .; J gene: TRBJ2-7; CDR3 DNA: TGTGCCAGCAGCTTGGTGCAGGCCGCCTACGAGCAGTACTTC; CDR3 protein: CASSLVQAAYEQYF
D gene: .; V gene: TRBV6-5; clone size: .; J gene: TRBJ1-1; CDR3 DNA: TGTGCCAGCACGTCGGGAAGCACTGAAGCTTTCTTT; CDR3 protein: CASTSGSTEAFF
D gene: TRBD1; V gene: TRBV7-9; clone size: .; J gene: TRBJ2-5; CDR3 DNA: TGTGCCAGCAGCCGAGAGACAGGGATCGAGACCCAGTACTTC; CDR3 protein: CASSRETGIETQYF
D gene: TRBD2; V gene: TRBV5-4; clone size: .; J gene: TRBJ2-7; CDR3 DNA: TGTGCCAGCAGCCCCGCCGGGGGGACGGGGGAGCAGTACTTC; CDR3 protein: CASSPAGGTGEQYF
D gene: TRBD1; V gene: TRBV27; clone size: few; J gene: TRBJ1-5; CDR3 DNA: TGTGCCAGCAGTTCGGACAGGTTCAATCAGCCCCAGCATTTT; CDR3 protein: CASSSDRFNQPQHF
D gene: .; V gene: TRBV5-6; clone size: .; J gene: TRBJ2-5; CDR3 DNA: TGTGCCAGCAGCTTGGTGGCCGCCAGGGGCCCCCAAGAGACCCAGTACTTC; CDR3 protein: CASSLVAARGPQETQYF
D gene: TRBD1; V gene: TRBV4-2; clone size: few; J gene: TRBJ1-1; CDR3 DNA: TGTGCCAGCAGGGGGACAGGGAAGATAGTCACTGAAGCTTTCTTT; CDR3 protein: CASRGTGKIVTEAFF
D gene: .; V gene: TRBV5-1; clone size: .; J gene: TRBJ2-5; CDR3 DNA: TGCGCCAGCAGCTTGGGGGGGGCGGGTCAAGAGACCCAGTACTTC; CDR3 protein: CASSLGGAGQETQYF
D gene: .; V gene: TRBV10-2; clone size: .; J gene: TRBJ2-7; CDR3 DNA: TGCGCCAGCAGTGAGTCGAGCCCAGACGAGCAGTACTTC; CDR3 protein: CASSESSPDEQYF
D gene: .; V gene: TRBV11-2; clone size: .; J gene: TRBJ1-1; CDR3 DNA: TGTGCCAGCAGCTTAATCAGGGTCGAGGGCAGCACTGAAGCTTTCTTT; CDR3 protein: CASSLIRVEGSTEAFF
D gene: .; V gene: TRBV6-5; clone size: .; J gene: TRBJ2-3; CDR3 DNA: TGTGCCAGCACACTACTGTTGACAGATACGCAGTATTTT; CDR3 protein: CASTLLLTDTQYF
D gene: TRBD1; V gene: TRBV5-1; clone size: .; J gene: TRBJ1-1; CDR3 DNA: TGCGCCAGCAGCTACAGGGGACAGGGACCGAACACTGAAGCTTTCTTT; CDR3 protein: CASSYRGQGPNTEAFF
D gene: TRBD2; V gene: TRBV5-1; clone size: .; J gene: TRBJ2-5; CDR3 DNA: TGCGCCAGCAGCCCCTCGGGGGGGCGTGAGACCCAGTACTTC; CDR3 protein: CASSPSGGRETQYF
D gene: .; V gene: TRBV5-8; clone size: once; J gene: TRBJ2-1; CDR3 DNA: TGTGCCAGCAGCGCCCTAGGTGCGGGGCCTTACAATGAGCAGTTCTTC; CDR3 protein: CASSALGAGPYNEQFF
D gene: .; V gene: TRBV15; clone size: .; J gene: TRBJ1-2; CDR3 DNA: TGTGCCACCAGCCCACAGGGCGCTAGCCCTTTCTACACCTTC; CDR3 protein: CATSPQGASPFYTF
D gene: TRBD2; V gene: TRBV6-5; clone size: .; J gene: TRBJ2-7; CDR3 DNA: TGTGCCAGCAGCGCCCGGGCGGGAGTCTACGAGCAGTACTTC; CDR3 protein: CASSARAGVYEQYF
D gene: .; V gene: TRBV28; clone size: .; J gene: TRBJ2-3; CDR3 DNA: TGTGCCAGCAGTTTCCAGGGCCCTAGCACAGATACGCAGTATTTT; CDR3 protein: CASSFQGPSTDTQYF
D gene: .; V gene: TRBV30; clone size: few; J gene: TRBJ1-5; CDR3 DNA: TGTGCTACGTCCCGGGACTCCAATCAGCCCCAGCATTTT; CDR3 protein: CATSRDSNQPQHF
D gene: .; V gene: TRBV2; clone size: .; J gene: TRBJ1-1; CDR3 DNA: TGTGCCAGCAGAGGACAGCCGAACACTGAAGCTTTCTTT; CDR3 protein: CASRGQPNTEAFF
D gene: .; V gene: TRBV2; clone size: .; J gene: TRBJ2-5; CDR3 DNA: TGTGCCAGCAGGCCGGGACTTCGTAGGGAGACCCAGTACTTC; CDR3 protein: CASRPGLRRETQYF
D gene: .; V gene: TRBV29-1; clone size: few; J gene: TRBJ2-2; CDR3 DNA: TGCAGCGTTGAACCGGCTTCCCTCCCCGGGGAGCTGTTTTTT; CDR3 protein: CSVEPASLPGELFF
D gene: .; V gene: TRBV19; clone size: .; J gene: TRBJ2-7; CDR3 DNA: TGTGCCAGTAAAGCGAGGGGTGACTCCTACGAGCAGTACTTC; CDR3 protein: CASKARGDSYEQYF